Sequencing of this T cell receptor (beta chain) was carried out in a study of shared clonotypes between healthy human individuals. Study findings and constraints: Memory subsets generally showed lower estimated richness than naive subsets.

CD45RO-negative CD8 cells positively selected for CCR7 made up the naive population, which excluded terminally differentiated effector memory CD45RA+ cells. Every subset had its genomic DNA shared out evenly among several immunoSEQ plates. Produced via immunoSEQ multiplex PCR; TCRdb's table is partial and in-frame only. The table shows some 2 million clones, with less than 95% occurring only once. With regard to this clone: Its specificity is unknown.

The clonotype was recovered from a man younger than 30 in good health. The material sequenced was naive CD8+ T cells sorted from blood.

CDR3 coding DNA: TGTGCCAGTTCAGGCCTGGGGACTGAAGCTTTCTTT. Amino acids: CASSGLGTEAFF. V usage is TRBV9 and J usage is TRBJ1-1; no reliable D call. Germline CDR1 is SGDLS and CDR2 is YYNGEE. Trimming took off 8 bases at V and 5 bases at J, with 13 bases between the two ends. The CDR3 loop spans 12 amino acids.